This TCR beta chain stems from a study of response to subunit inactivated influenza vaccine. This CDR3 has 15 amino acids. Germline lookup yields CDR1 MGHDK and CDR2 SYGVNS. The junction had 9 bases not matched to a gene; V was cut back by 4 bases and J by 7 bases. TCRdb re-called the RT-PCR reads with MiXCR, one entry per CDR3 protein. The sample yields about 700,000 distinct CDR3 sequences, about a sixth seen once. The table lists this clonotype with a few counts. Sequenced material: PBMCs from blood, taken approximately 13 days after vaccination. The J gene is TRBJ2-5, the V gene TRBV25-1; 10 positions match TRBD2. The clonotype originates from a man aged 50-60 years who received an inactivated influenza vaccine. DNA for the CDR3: TGTGCCAGCAGTGGCCCCCAGCGGGGGGGAGGGACCCAGTACTTC. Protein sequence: CASSGPQRGGGTQYF.